The 19 T cell receptor beta chains in this list originate from one sample, sequenced in a study of graft-versus-host responses after intestinal transplantation. What these receptors recognize is not known. The assay was immunoSEQ multiplex PCR, and TCRdb's table has in-frame clones only and misses some. The sample lists fewer than 65,000 clones; 89% were seen once. The sample was unstimulated CD4+ T cells sorted from spleen or lymph node cells, taken before transplant. The receptors shown here come from a human donor who was the organ donor for an intestinal transplant.

This chain connects TRBV5-6 to TRBJ2-1, with 8 positions matching TRBD1. The junction had 3 bases not matched to a gene; V was cut back by 1 base and J by 6 bases. The CDR3 sequence is 14 residues long. Per germline, CDR1 SGHDT and CDR2 YYEEEE. The CDR3 spells CASSLRDRTNEQFF. CDR3 in DNA: TGTGCCAGCAGCTTGCGGGACAGGACCAATGAGCAGTTCTTC.

The genes are TRBV7-9 and TRBJ1-1; D gene uncertain. CDR1 and CDR2 (germline): SEHNR, FQNEAQ (reference sequence). The CDR3 consists of 14 residues. The V end was cut by 3 bases, the J end by 6 bases, with 14 bases between. CDR3 sequence: CASSLAGLDSEAFF. The CDR3 region has the DNA TGTGCCAGCAGCTTGGCTGGGCTGGATTCTGAAGCTTTCTTT.

The rearrangement uses TRBV19 and TRBJ2-5; possibly TRBD2 for D (6 bases). CDR1 and CDR2 from the germline V gene are LNHDA and SQIVND (reference sequence). V was trimmed by 3 bases and J by 3 bases, leaving 11 bases between them. CDR3 length equals 14 residues. The CDR3 DNA sequence: TGTGCCAGTAGTATCCCCCGGAGGGAAGAGACCCAGTACTTC. Translation gives CASSIPRREETQYF.

The rearrangement joins TRBV6-5 to TRBJ1-2; D is unresolved. The ends were cut back, 0 bases at V and 2 bases at J, with 10 bases in the middle. Germline CDR1 and CDR2: MNHEY and SVGAGI. CDR3 length equals 15 residues. CDR3 amino acids: CASSYSRLQNYGYTF. The DNA of the CDR3 is TGTGCCAGCAGTTACTCCAGGCTTCAGAACTATGGCTACACCTTC.

The V call is TRBV4-2, the J call TRBJ2-1; TRBD2 aligns across 10 bases. The germline V gene encodes CDR1 LGHNA and CDR2 YNFKEQ. Trimming cost V 0 bases and J 6 bases; bases outside gene matches: 5. The CDR3 has 16 residues. The CDR3 is CASSQEVSGRANEQFF. The CDR3 nucleotides are TGTGCCAGCAGCCAAGAAGTAAGCGGGAGGGCCAATGAGCAGTTCTTC.

The V gene is TRBV2, the J gene TRBJ1-6, with TRBD1 as a possible D gene (5 bases). The V and J ends lost 3 bases and 10 bases respectively, with 28 bases between them. The V gene's germline CDR1 is SNHLY and CDR2 FYNNEI. This CDR3 comprises 19 residues. The CDR3 DNA sequence: TGTGCCAGCAGTGAGGCTTCCATTACGTGGGGCCCCTTGAAGTCACCCCTCCACTTT. Amino acid sequence: CASSEASITWGPLKSPLHF. Drawing the rest from reference TRBV2 and TRBJ1-6, the complete variable domain is EPEVTQTPSHQVTQMGQEVILRCVPISNHLYFYWYRQILGQKVEFLVSFYNNEISEKSEIFDDQFSVERPDGSNFTLKIRSTKLEDSAMYFCASSEASITWGPLKSPLHFGNGTRLTVT.

The rearrangement uses TRBV10-2 and TRBJ2-7; D is perhaps TRBD1 (5 bases). Trimming stripped 9 bases from V and 1 base from J, with 13 bases between. The germline gives CDR1 WSHSY, CDR2 SAAADI. This CDR3 comprises 13 residues. The CDR3 sequence: CASAGLRSYEQYF. The CDR3 bases are TGCGCCAGTGCAGGGCTAAGGTCCTACGAGCAGTACTTC.

The chain combines TRBV28 with TRBJ1-3; possible D gene TRBD1, 5 bases. This CDR3 contains 16 residues. V lost 3 bases to trimming and J lost 7 bases, with 19 bases between them. Looked up from germline, CDR1 is MDHEN and CDR2 is SYDVKM. CDR3 nucleotide sequence: TGTGCCAGCAGTTTTGGAGGGAAGGGACTAGGGAACACCATATATTTT. Encoded protein: CASSFGGKGLGNTIYF.

The chain uses TRBV25-1 and TRBJ2-1, with D possibly matching TRBD1 (5 bases). Trimming took off 3 bases at V and 5 bases at J, with 20 bases between the two ends. Germline CDR1 and CDR2: MGHDK and SYGVNS. This CDR3 region has 17 residues. CDR3 coding DNA: TGTGCCAGCAGTGACCAATCCCAGGGAACCCTTAACAATGAGCAGTTCTTC. Translated: CASSDQSQGTLNNEQFF.

The gene calls are TRBV5-5 and TRBJ2-7; TRBD1 matches at 9 bases. The CDR3 sequence is 15 residues long. Germline V gene sequence: CDR1 SGHKS, CDR2 YYEKEE (reference sequence). Trimming cost V 4 bases and J 4 bases; bases outside gene matches: 9. The CDR3 loop reads CASSGPGQGLYEQYF. The CDR3 bases are TGTGCCAGCAGCGGACCGGGACAGGGTCTATACGAGCAGTACTTC. The full variable domain, with the rest looked up from reference TRBV5-5 and TRBJ2-7, is DAGVTQSPTHLIKTRGQQVTLRCSPISGHKSVSWYQQVLGQGPQFIFQYYEKEERGRGNFPDRFSARQFPNYSSELNVNALLLGDSALYLCASSGPGQGLYEQYFGPGTRLTVT.

A few counts support this clone. V gene TRBV5-1 combines with J gene TRBJ2-7; D call uncertain. The CDR3 totals 14 residues. Germline V lookup: CDR1 SGHRS, CDR2 YFSETQ. V was trimmed by 0 bases and J by 0 bases, leaving 7 bases between them. This CDR3 is CASSLETPSYEQYF. For the CDR3, the DNA is TGCGCCAGCAGCTTGGAGACACCCTCCTACGAGCAGTACTTC.

J is TRBJ1-1 and V is TRBV18; TRBD1 matches at 9 bases. Germline V gene sequence: CDR1 KGHSH, CDR2 LQKENI. V shed 1 base, J shed 7 bases, and the junction held 4 bases outside the gene matches. The CDR3 has 14 residues. In nucleotides, the CDR3 is TGTGCCAGCTCACCACTTGGACAGGGGAGTGAAGCTTTCTTT. It yields the protein CASSPLGQGSEAFF.

The CDR3 coding sequence is TGTGCCAGTTCGGGAGGTTCTAGCGGATCCTACGAGCAGTACTTC. Protein: CASSGGSSGSYEQYF. The chain combines TRBV19 with TRBJ2-7, with 7 bases that match TRBD2. V gave up 8 bases and J gave up 1 base; unmatched junction bases: 11. This CDR3 is built from 15 residues. Germline V gene data show CDR1 as LNHDA and CDR2 as SQIVND (reference sequence).

V gene TRBV5-1 combines with J gene TRBJ2-1, with D tentatively TRBD2 (5 bases). The CDR3 length is 14 residues. The germline V gene has CDR1 SGHRS and CDR2 YFSETQ. V gave up 2 bases and J gave up 6 bases, with 12 bases separating them. CDR3 loop: CASSFYEGANEQFF. Here the CDR3 DNA reads TGCGCCAGCAGCTTCTACGAGGGAGCCAATGAGCAGTTCTTC.

The V gene is TRBV9, the J gene TRBJ2-1; weak D call: TRBD2 (6 bases). V was cut by 2 bases and J by 9 bases, with 18 bases left in between. The CDR3 contains 15 residues. Germline V gene sequence: CDR1 SGDLS, CDR2 YYNGEE. In DNA, the CDR3 is TGTGCCAGCAGCGTGAATCCGGGAGTAGGAGGTGAGCAGTTCTTC. Translation: CASSVNPGVGGEQFF.

The V call is TRBV7-2, the J call TRBJ2-1, with no clear D. Germline CDR1 is SGHTA and CDR2 is FQGNSA. The CDR3 spans 14 residues. V was pared by 5 bases and J by 5 bases, with 13 bases between. The CDR3 nucleotides are TGTGCCAGCAGCAATAGCCGGCTTCACAATGAGCAGTTCTTC. This gives the protein CASSNSRLHNEQFF.

This clone was seen a handful of times. The chain employs TRBV2 and TRBJ2-1; no definite D call. This CDR3 is 12 amino acids long. The ends were cut back, 3 bases at V and 10 bases at J, with 10 bases in the middle. Germline V gene data show CDR1 as SNHLY and CDR2 as FYNNEI. In nucleotides, the CDR3 is TGTGCCAGCAGTGATTCGGTGGGCGAGCAGTTCTTC. Its protein is CASSDSVGEQFF.

The V call is TRBV7-9, the J call TRBJ2-3; maybe TRBD2 (6 bases). V was trimmed by 4 bases and J by 3 bases, leaving 17 bases between them. Germline CDR1 and CDR2: SEHNR and FQNEAQ (reference sequence). The CDR3 consists of 16 residues. The chain's CDR3 is CASSSSAGRNTDTQYF. CDR3 nucleotides: TGTGCCAGCAGCTCGTCCGCGGGACGAAATACAGATACGCAGTATTTT.

This sequence joins TRBV7-9 and TRBJ2-1; maybe TRBD2 (6 bases). The CDR3 covers 14 residues. V was clipped by 2 bases and J by 4 bases, with 9 bases between them. The V gene's germline CDR1 is SEHNR and CDR2 FQNEAQ (reference sequence). CDR3 residues: CASSLLRGYNEQFF. The CDR3 DNA reads TGTGCCAGCAGCTTATTGCGGGGATACAATGAGCAGTTCTTC.